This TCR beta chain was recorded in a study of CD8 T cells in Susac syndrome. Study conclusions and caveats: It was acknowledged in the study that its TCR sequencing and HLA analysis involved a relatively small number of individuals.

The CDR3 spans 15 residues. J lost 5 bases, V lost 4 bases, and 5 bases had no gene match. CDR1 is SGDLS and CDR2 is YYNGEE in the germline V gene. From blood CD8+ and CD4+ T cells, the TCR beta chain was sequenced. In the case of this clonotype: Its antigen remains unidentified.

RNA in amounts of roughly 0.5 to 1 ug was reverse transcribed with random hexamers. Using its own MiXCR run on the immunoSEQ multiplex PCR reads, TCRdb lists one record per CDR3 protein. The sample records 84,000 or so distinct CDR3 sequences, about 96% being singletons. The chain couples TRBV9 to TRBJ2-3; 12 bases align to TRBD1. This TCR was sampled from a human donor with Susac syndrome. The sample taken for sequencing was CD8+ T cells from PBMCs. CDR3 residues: CASSLGQGAGDTQYF. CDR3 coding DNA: TGTGCCAGCAGCTTGGGACAGGGGGCCGGAGATACGCAGTATTTT.